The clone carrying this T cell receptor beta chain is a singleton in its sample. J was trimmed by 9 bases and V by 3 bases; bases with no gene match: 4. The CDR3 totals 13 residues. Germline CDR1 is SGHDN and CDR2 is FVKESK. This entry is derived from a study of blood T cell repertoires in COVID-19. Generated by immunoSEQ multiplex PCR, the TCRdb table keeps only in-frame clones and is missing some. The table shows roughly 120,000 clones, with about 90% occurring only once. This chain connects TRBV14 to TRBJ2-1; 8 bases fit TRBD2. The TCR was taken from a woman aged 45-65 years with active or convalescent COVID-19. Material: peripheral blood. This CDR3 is CASSHTSGFEQFF. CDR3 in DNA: TGTGCCAGCAGCCACACTAGCGGTTTTGAGCAGTTCTTC.